A single sample is the source of the 6 T cell receptor beta chains below, sequenced in a study of blood T cell repertoires in COVID-19. The assay was immunoSEQ multiplex PCR, and TCRdb's table has in-frame clones only and misses some. The data contain around 200,000 clones, approximately 85% of them singletons. The sequencing sample was made of peripheral blood. The receptors originated from an elderly woman with acute or convalescent COVID-19.

The genes are TRBV5-1 and TRBJ2-1; 12 nucleotides match TRBD2. Germline V CDR1 and CDR2: SGHRS, YFSETQ. The CDR3 covers 16 residues. The J segment lost 5 bases and the V segment lost 4 bases, leaving 7 bases of the junction unmatched. The DNA for the CDR3 is TGCGCCAGCAGCACGAGGACTAGCGGGGATAACAATGAGCAGTTCTTC. Encoded protein: CASSTRTSGDNNEQFF. The full variable domain, its missing parts supplied by reference TRBV5-1 and TRBJ2-1, is KAGVTQTPRYLIKTRGQQVTLSCSPISGHRSVSWYQQTPGQGLQFLFEYFSETQRNKGNFPGRFSGRQFSNSRSEMNVSTLELGDSALYLCASSTRTSGDNNEQFFGPGTRLTVL.

Only one count was recorded for this clone. V usage is TRBV5-1 and J usage is TRBJ1-2; perhaps TRBD1 as D (5 bases). Trimming stripped 4 bases from V and 3 bases from J, with 16 bases between. The CDR3 runs 15 residues. Looked up from germline, CDR1 is SGHRS and CDR2 is YFSETQ. This chain's CDR3 is CASSPPLGADYGYTF. The DNA for the CDR3 is TGCGCCAGCAGCCCTCCTCTAGGGGCTGACTATGGCTACACCTTC.

This clone occurred once. The chain is built from TRBV5-4 and TRBJ2-5, with TRBD1 matching over 7 bases. CDR1 is SGHNT and CDR2 is YYREEE in the germline V gene (reference sequence). The CDR3 sequence is 15 residues long. The V gene end was trimmed by 0 bases and the J gene end by 4 bases; junction bases not matched to a gene: 6. DNA of the CDR3: TGTGCCAGCAGCTTGGAGGGGGCAGCATTAGAGACCCAGTACTTC. Its protein product is CASSLEGAALETQYF.

The rearrangement uses TRBV6-8 and TRBJ2-7, with a tentative D call TRBD1 (5 bases). V shed 5 bases and J shed 0 bases, with 8 bases lying between them. The CDR3 is 13 residues long. Germline lookup yields CDR1 MNHGY and CDR2 SAAAGT. CDR3 DNA: TGTGCCAGCAGTGCAGGGTCCTCCTACGAGCAGTACTTC. It codes for CASSAGSSYEQYF.

The V gene is TRBV25-1, the J gene TRBJ2-5; 9 bases line up with TRBD1. This CDR3 region has 15 residues. CDR1 and CDR2 from the germline V gene are MGHDK and SYGVNS. The V gene end was trimmed by 6 bases and the J gene end by 5 bases; junction bases not matched to a gene: 10. The CDR3 protein is CASSQPQGASETQYF. For the CDR3, the DNA is TGTGCCAGCAGCCAGCCACAGGGGGCGAGTGAGACCCAGTACTTC.

The CDR3 spells CASRQGPSNEKLFF. The CDR3 DNA sequence: TGTGCCAGCAGACAGGGCCCCTCTAATGAAAAACTGTTTTTT. The V call is TRBV11-3, the J call TRBJ1-4; possibly TRBD1 for D (6 bases). The CDR3 is 14 amino acids. V was cut by 6 bases and J by 3 bases, with 11 bases left in between. Germline V gene lookup returns CDR1 SGHNT and CDR2 YENEEA.